This paragraph reports one T cell receptor beta chain. Its antigen is as yet unknown. This entry comes from a study of cytomegalovirus exposure and HLA in healthy donors. General study findings and limits: The presence/absence work took it that sequencing depth was about the same across donors. The authors later found HLA-associated TCR beta chains more clonally expanded than equally common others. Specificity of three CMV-associated chains for CMV antigens was verified in vitro. Cytomegalovirus association was assigned to more than 150 TCR beta chains.

Use of 60 Vbeta and 13 Jbeta primers characterized the PCR. Assay used: immunoSEQ multiplex PCR; TCRdb lists only in-frame clones, some missing. The table records 150,000 to 200,000 clones, around 81% of them present only once. This CDR3 contains 13 residues. Germline V gene sequence: CDR1 LNHDA, CDR2 SQIVND (reference sequence). The V segment lost 9 bases and the J segment 5 bases; nucleotides outside the gene matches: 7. V usage is TRBV19 and J usage is TRBJ1-5; 7 nucleotides match TRBD1. The sequence was obtained from a woman aged 30 to 39 in good health and CMV-seronegative. Material: PBMCs. CDR3 region: CASEEGGYQPQHF. CDR3 DNA: TGTGCCAGCGAAGAAGGGGGCTATCAGCCCCAGCATTTT. The full variable domain, rest sourced from reference TRBV19 and TRBJ1-5, is DGGITQSPKYLFRKEGQNVTLSCEQNLNHDAMYWYRQDPGQGLRLIYYSQIVNDFQKGDIAEGYSVSREKKESFPLTVTSAQKNPTAFYLCASEEGGYQPQHFGDGTRLSIL.